Listed below are T cell receptor beta chains from one sample, sequenced in a study of shared clonotypes between healthy human individuals. Sequencing was performed with immunoSEQ multiplex PCR; in TCRdb, only in-frame clones are kept and a portion is missing. Of over a million clones listed, 98% are singletons. The material sequenced was naive CD4+ T cells sorted from blood. The source is a man aged 25-45 years in good health. Both conserved end residues are part of each CDR3. D genes are given only for firm matches. For some rows the clone size is stated as once, few or many, or as a class when expanded; others skip it.

TRBJ2-2 NA TRBD2 TRBV5-4 CASSLGLAGASGELFF TGTGCCAGCAGCCTCGGACTAGCGGGAGCCTCCGGGGAGCTGTTTTTT
TRBJ1-5 NA NA TRBV29-1 CSAQQGNNQPQHF TGCAGCGCTCAACAGGGTAACAATCAGCCCCAGCATTTT
TRBJ2-2 NA NA TRBV19 CASLQGRRDGTGELFF TGTGCCAGTTTACAGGGAAGGCGGGACGGGACCGGGGAGCTGTTTTTT
TRBJ1-5 NA NA TRBV7-8 CASSLHRVNQPQHF TGTGCCAGCAGCTTACACAGGGTCAATCAGCCCCAGCATTTT
TRBJ1-3 NA NA TRBV7-9 CASRGEANTIYF TGTGCCAGCCGAGGTGAAGCCAACACCATATATTTT
TRBJ1-5 NA NA TRBV5-6 CASSLGRDSNQPQHF TGTGCCAGCAGCTTGGGACGGGATAGCAATCAGCCCCAGCATTTT
TRBJ2-3 NA NA TRBV19 CASSPSRDITSTDTQYF TGTGCCAGTAGTCCGTCCCGGGACATTACTAGCACAGATACGCAGTATTTT
TRBJ1-2 NA NA TRBV23-1 CASRPPGWGNYGYTF TGCGCCAGCAGACCCCCGGGGTGGGGCAACTATGGCTACACCTTC
TRBJ1-1 once NA TRBV14 CASSRELNTEAFF TGTGCCAGCAGCCGAGAGCTGAACACTGAAGCTTTCTTT
TRBJ1-5 NA NA TRBV7-9 CASSLDPGTRSGQPQHF TGTGCCAGCAGCTTAGATCCGGGAACGCGGTCGGGTCAGCCCCAGCATTTT
TRBJ1-2 NA NA TRBV27 CASSLVPGYTF TGTGCCAGCAGCCTGGTCCCTGGCTACACCTTC
TRBJ2-5 NA NA TRBV18 CASSPSGGETQYF TGTGCCAGCTCACCGTCTGGGGGGGAGACCCAGTACTTC
TRBJ2-7 NA NA TRBV29-1 CSVAKGTTSYEQYF TGCAGCGTTGCCAAAGGGACAACCTCCTACGAGCAGTACTTC
TRBJ2-5 NA NA TRBV28 CASSFRGETQYF TGTGCCAGCAGTTTCAGGGGAGAGACCCAGTACTTC
TRBJ2-3 NA TRBD2 TRBV2 CASSGRVAGSTDTQYF TGTGCCAGCAGTGGAAGGGTAGCGGGAAGTACAGATACGCAGTATTTT
TRBJ1-5 NA NA TRBV19 CASSIEFGNSNQPQHF TGTGCCAGTAGTATAGAATTCGGTAATAGCAATCAGCCCCAGCATTTT
TRBJ2-2 NA TRBD1 TRBV5-1 CASSLGTGLFTGELFF TGCGCCAGCAGCCTTGGGACAGGACTGTTCACCGGGGAGCTGTTTTTT
TRBJ2-1 NA NA TRBV11-2 CASSPDVSVGQFF TGTGCCAGCAGCCCCGATGTCTCAGTGGGGCAGTTCTTC
TRBJ2-1 NA TRBD2 TRBV7-2 CASSIGGRAYGEQFF TGTGCCAGCAGCATTGGCGGGAGGGCCTATGGTGAGCAGTTCTTC
TRBJ1-2 NA TRBD1 TRBV10-2 CASSRTGTAVYGYTF TGCGCCAGCAGCAGGACCGGGACAGCCGTTTATGGCTACACCTTC
TRBJ1-4 NA NA TRBV19 CASGPGGTTNEKLFF TGTGCCAGTGGCCCCGGGGGAACAACTAATGAAAAACTGTTTTTT
TRBJ2-5 NA TRBD2 TRBV7-6 CASSPSLRLAGGPFSETQYF TGTGCCAGCAGTCCATCCCTTCGACTAGCGGGAGGGCCCTTTTCAGAGACCCAGTACTTC
TRBJ1-4 NA NA TRBV5-4 CASSLIGEKLFF TGTGCCAGCAGCTTGATTGGAGAAAAACTGTTTTTT
TRBJ2-5 once NA TRBV2 CASSEGYPQETQYF TGTGCCAGCAGTGAAGGGTACCCCCAAGAGACCCAGTACTTC
TRBJ2-7 NA NA TRBV28 CASSFDRRLDEQYF TGTGCCAGCAGTTTTGACAGGCGGCTGGACGAGCAGTACTTC
TRBJ2-7 NA TRBD1 TRBV18 CASSATTGTPIEQYF TGTGCCAGCTCAGCGACGACAGGGACCCCAATCGAGCAGTACTTC
TRBJ2-3 NA NA TRBV28 CASGEAGRVQYF TGTGCCAGTGGCGAGGCGGGTAGGGTGCAGTATTTT
TRBJ1-3 NA NA TRBV7-9 CASSLVRSGNTIYF TGTGCCAGCAGCTTAGTGAGGTCTGGAAACACCATATATTTT
TRBJ2-5 NA TRBD2 TRBV11-2 CASSQSPSGRYQETQYF TGTGCCAGCAGCCAATCCCCTAGCGGGAGGTACCAAGAGACCCAGTACTTC
TRBJ2-1 NA TRBD1 TRBV29-1 CSVAQGAWLNEQFF TGCAGCGTTGCGCAGGGGGCCTGGCTTAATGAGCAGTTCTTC
TRBJ2-7 NA NA TRBV10-3 CAISGDRPYEQYF TGTGCCATCAGTGGGGATAGACCCTACGAGCAGTACTTC
TRBJ2-7 NA TRBD2 TRBV9 CASSVALAGVEEQYF TGTGCCAGCAGCGTAGCACTAGCGGGAGTAGAAGAGCAGTACTTC
TRBJ1-2 NA NA TRBV4-3 CASSQTGEGYGYTF TGCGCCAGCAGCCAAACAGGTGAAGGCTATGGCTACACCTTC
TRBJ2-5 NA NA TRBV19 CASTANRPGQGGEGTQYF TGTGCCAGCACCGCGAACCGACCTGGGCAGGGCGGCGAGGGGACCCAGTACTTC
TRBJ1-1 once NA TRBV12-2 CASRLLLVGFGAGGRDTEAFF NA
TRBJ2-2 NA NA TRBV27 CASSQGAQGGVVAGAGELFF TGTGCCAGCAGTCAAGGGGCACAGGGGGGGGTCGTAGCGGGAGCCGGGGAGCTGTTTTTT
TRBJ2-1 NA TRBD2 TRBV7-2 CASSTTSGGLYNEQFF TGTGCCAGCAGCACGACTAGCGGGGGACTCTACAATGAGCAGTTCTTC
TRBJ1-4 few TRBD1 TRBV7-9 CASSTLTGSIEKLFF TGTGCCAGCAGCACCCTGACAGGGTCGATTGAAAAACTGTTTTTT
TRBJ2-5 NA NA TRBV7-2 CASTARRQGGQETQYF TGTGCCAGCACCGCCCGACGGCAGGGTGGCCAAGAGACCCAGTACTTC
TRBJ2-5 NA NA TRBV27 CASSSTLVILAGQETQYF TGTGCCAGCAGTTCGACGCTGGTTATCCTGGCCGGCCAAGAGACCCAGTACTTC